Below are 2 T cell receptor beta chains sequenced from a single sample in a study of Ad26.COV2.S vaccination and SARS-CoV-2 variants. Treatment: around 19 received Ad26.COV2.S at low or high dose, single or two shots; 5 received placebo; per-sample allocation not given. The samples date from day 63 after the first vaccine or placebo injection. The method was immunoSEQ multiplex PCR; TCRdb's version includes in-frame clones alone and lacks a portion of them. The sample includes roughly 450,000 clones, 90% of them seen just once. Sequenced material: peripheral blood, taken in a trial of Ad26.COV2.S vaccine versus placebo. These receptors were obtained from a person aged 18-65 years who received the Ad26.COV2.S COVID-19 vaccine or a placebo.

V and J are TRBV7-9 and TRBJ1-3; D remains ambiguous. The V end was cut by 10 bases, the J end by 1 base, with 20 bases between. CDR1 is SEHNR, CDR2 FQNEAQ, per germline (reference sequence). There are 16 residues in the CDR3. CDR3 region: CAIADKAAESGNTIYF. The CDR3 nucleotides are TGTGCCATAGCAGATAAGGCAGCGGAGTCTGGAAACACCATATATTTT.

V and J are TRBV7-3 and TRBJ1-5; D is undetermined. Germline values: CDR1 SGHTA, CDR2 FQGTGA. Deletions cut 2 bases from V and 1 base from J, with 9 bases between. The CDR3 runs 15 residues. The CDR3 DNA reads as TGTGCCAGCAGCTTAGGTCATTTCAGCAATCAGCCCCAGCATTTT. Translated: CASSLGHFSNQPQHF.